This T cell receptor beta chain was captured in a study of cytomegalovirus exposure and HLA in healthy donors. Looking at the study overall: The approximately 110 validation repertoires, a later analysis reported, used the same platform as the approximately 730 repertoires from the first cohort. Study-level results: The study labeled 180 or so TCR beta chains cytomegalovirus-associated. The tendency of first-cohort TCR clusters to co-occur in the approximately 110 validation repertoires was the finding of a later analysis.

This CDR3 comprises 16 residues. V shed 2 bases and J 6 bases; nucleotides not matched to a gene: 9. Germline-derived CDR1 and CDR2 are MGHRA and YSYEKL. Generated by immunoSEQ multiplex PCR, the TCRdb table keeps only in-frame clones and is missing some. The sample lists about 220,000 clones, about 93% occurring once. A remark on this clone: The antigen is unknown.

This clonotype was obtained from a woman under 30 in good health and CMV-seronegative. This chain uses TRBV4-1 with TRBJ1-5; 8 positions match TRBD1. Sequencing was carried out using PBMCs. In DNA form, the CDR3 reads TGCGCCAGCAGCCAAACCGGACAGGGCTCGTCTCAGCCCCAGCATTTT. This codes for CASSQTGQGSSQPQHF.